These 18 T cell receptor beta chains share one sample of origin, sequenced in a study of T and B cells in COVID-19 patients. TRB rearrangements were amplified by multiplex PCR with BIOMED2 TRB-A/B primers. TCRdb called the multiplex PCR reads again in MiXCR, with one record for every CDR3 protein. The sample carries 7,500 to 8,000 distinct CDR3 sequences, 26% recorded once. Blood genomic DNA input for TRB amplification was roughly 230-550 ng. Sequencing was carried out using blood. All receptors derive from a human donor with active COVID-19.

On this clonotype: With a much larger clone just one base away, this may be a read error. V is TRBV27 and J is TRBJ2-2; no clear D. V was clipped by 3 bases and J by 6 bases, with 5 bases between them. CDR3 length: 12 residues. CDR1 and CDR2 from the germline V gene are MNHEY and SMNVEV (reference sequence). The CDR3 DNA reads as TGTGCCAGCAGTTTCGGCTCCGGGGAGCTGTTTTTT. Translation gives CASSFGSGELFF.

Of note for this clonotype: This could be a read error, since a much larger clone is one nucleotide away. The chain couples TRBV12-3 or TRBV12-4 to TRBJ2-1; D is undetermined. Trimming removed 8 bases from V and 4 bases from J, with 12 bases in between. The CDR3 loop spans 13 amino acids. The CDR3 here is CASGATGYNEQFF. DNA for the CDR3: TGTGCCAGCGGCGCGACCGGGTACAATGAGCAGTTCTTC.

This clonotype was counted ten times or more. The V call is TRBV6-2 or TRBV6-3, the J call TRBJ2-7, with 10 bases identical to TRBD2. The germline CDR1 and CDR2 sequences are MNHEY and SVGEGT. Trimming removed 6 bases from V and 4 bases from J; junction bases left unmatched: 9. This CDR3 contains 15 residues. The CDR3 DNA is TGTGCCAGCAGCCGGGTAGCGGGAGGTCGATACGAGCAGTACTTC. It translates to CASSRVAGGRYEQYF.

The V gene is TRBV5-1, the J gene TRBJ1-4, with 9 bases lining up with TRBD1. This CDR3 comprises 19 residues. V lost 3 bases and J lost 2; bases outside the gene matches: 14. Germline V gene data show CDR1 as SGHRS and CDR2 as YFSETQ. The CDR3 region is CASSSHSDRGSDTNEKLFF. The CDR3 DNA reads TGCGCCAGCAGCTCTCACTCGGACAGGGGCTCGGACACTAATGAAAAACTGTTTTTT.

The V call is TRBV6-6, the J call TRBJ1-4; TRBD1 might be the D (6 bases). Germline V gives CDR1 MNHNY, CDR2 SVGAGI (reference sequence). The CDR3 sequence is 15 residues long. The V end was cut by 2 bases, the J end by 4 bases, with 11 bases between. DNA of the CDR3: TGTGCCAGCAGTTACCAGGGGCCAGTTAATGAAAAACTGTTTTTT. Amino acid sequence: CASSYQGPVNEKLFF.

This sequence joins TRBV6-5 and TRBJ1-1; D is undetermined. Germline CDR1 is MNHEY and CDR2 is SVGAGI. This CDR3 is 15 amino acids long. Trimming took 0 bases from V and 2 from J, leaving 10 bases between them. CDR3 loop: CASSYSKGINTEAFF. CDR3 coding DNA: TGTGCCAGCAGTTACTCGAAAGGGATAAACACTGAAGCTTTCTTT.

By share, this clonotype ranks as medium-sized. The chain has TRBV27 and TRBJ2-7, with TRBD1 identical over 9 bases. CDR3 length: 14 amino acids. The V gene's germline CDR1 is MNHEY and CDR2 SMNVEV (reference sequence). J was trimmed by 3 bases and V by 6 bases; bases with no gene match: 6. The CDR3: CASRYGTGRYEQYF. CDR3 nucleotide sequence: TGTGCCAGCAGGTATGGGACAGGGCGCTACGAGCAGTACTTC.

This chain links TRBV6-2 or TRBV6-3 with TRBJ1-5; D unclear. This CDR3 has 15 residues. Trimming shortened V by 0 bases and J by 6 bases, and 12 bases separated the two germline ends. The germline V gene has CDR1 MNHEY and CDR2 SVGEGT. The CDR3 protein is CASSYSTRAGQPQHF. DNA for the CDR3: TGTGCCAGCAGTTACTCGACACGGGCGGGTCAGCCCCAGCATTTT.

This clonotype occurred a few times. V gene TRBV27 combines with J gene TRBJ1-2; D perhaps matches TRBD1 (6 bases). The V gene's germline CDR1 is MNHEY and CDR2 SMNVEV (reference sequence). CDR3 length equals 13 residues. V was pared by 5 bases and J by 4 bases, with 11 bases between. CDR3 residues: CASSKQGSYGYTF. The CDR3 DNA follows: TGTGCCAGCAGTAAACAGGGTTCCTATGGCTACACCTTC.

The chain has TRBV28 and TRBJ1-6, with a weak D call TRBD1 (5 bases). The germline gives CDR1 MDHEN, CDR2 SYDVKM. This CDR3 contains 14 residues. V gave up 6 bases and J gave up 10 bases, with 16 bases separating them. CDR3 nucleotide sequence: TGTGCCAGCAGCCCCGGGGGGTCGAAATCACCCCTCCACTTT. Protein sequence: CASSPGGSKSPLHF.

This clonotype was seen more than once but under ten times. CDR3: CASSFRTHVPYEQYF. As DNA, the CDR3 is TGTGCCAGCAGCTTTAGGACACATGTTCCCTACGAGCAGTACTTC. This chain links TRBV5-6 with TRBJ2-7; D is possibly TRBD1 (5 bases). The CDR3 covers 15 residues. V lost 2 bases and J 2 bases, leaving 14 bases between the germline ends. CDR1 is SGHDT and CDR2 is YYEEEE in the germline V gene. The entire variable domain, with the rest obtained from reference TRBV5-6 and TRBJ2-7, is as follows: DAGVTQSPTHLIKTRGQQVTLRCSPKSGHDTVSWYQQALGQGPQFIFQYYEEEERQRGNFPDRFSGHQFPNYSSELNVNALLLGDSALYLCASSFRTHVPYEQYFGPGTRLTVT.

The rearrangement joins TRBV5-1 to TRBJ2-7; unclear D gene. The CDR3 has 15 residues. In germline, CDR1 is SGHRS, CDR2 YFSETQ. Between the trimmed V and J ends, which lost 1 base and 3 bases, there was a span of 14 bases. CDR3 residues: CASSLTSVGYYEQYF. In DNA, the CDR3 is TGCGCCAGCAGCTTGACGTCTGTCGGATACTACGAGCAGTACTTC.

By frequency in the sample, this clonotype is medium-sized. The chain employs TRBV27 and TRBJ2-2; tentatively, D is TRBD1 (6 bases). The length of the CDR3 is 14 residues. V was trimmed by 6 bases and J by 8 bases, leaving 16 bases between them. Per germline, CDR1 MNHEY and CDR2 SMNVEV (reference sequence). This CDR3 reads CASRTSTGKGELFF. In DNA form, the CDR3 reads TGTGCCAGCAGAACTTCTACAGGGAAAGGGGAGCTGTTTTTT.

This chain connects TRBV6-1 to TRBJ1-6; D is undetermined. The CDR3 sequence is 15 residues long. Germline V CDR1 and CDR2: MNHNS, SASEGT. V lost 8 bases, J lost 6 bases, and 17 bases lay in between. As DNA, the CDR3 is TGTGCCAGCGCCCCTCCACCGGCTGGTAATTCACCCCTCCACTTT. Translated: CASAPPPAGNSPLHF.

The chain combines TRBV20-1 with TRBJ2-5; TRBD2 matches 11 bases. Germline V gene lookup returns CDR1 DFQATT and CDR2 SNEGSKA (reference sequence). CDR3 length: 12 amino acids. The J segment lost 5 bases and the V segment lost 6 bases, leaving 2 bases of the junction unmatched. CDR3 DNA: TGCAGTGCGAGGACTAGCGGGGAGACCCAGTACTTC. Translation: CSARTSGETQYF.

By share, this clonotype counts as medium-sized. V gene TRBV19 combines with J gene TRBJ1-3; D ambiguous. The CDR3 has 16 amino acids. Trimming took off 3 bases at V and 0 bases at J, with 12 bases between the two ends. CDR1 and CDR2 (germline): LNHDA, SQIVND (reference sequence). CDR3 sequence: CASSIQVELSGNTIYF. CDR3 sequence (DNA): TGTGCCAGTAGTATTCAGGTGGAACTCTCTGGAAACACCATATATTTT.

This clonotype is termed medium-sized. The CDR3 protein is CASSLRTGGEQYF. DNA for the CDR3: TGTGCCAGCAGCCTTAGGACGGGGGGCGAGCAGTACTTC. V and J are TRBV11-1 and TRBJ2-7; TRBD2 matches 7 bases. V lost 5 bases and J lost 6; bases outside the gene matches: 7. Germline loops: CDR1 SGHAT, CDR2 FQDESV (reference sequence). The CDR3 sequence is 13 residues long.

CDR3 DNA: TGTGCCAGCAACCTTAGCGGGGGGCCTGAAGAGACCCAGTACTTC. It specifies CASNLSGGPEETQYF. This chain uses TRBV5-4 with TRBJ2-5, with 10 bases lining up with TRBD2. Germline V gives CDR1 SGHNT, CDR2 YYREEE (reference sequence). J lost 3 bases, V lost 6 bases, and 8 bases had no gene match. The CDR3 has 15 residues.